This T cell receptor beta chain is from a study of OX40 agonist ivuxolimab in advanced cancers. Context from the whole study: The costimulatory receptor OX40 (CD134) was targeted by ivuxolimab, a fully human IgG2 agonistic monoclonal antibody. Peripheral TCRbeta sequencing was intended to test whether TCR sequence diversity was altered and clonal T-cell expansion was caused by ivuxolimab. Intravenous ivuxolimab was administered to patients every 2 weeks at six dose levels: 0.01, 0.1, 0.3, 1.5, 3 and 10 mg/kg. Patients were allowed to have had prior anti-PD-1, anti-PD-L1 or anti-CTLA-4 therapy, and approximately 39% of the dose-escalation patients had been treated with checkpoint inhibitors. Partial responses were achieved by three dose-escalation patients, of whom one had hepatocellular carcinoma and two had cutaneous melanoma. In the dose-escalation cohort, roughly 80% of patients were male, and the mean age was approximately 60 years, with a range of about 23 to 90. The paper describes the monotherapy dose-escalation part (N of about 57 patients) of the phase I trial of ivuxolimab. Of the approximately 50 dose-escalation patients, hepatocellular carcinoma was present in approximately 20, melanoma in around 15, renal cell carcinoma in 9 and head and neck cancer in 9.

This clone was counted once. Its binding antigen is unknown. No much larger clone is present one base from it, and per-base qualities are unavailable. To sequence the TCRbeta CDR3 region, genomic DNA was isolated from the sorted cells. TCRbeta CDR3 regions were sequenced using the immunoSEQ Assay. TCRdb holds this immuneACCESS table with in-frame rearrangements only. Some clones are missing; in checked studies, unresolved V genes explain under half, and the rest has no known cause. This sample is represented by some 44,000 clones; 65% to 85% of them were singletons. The ten largest clones represent 5.1% of the sample. Patients with a history of autoimmune disease or receiving systemic immunosuppression were excluded from the trial. Peripheral blood for TCR sequencing was collected from all dose cohorts at baseline, on cycle 4 day 1, and on cycle 7 day 1. Samples were obtained from an open-label, multicenter, first-in-human phase I dose-escalation trial of ivuxolimab. Adults with locally advanced or metastatic head and neck squamous cell, hepatocellular, melanoma or renal cell carcinoma were enrolled in the trial. Before TCR sequencing, CD4+ T cells and CD8+ T cells were sorted from peripheral blood as separate populations.

Findings and caveats that apply to the study as a whole: Low levels of normalized T-cell clonal expansion were also seen in some nonresponding patients. Antigen specificity was not determined for the clonally expanded peripheral T cells. In partial responders in the 0.1-3.0 mg/kg groups, normalized peripheral clonal expansion was found to be among the lowest, especially among CD8+ T cells. At doses from 0.1 to 3.0 mg/kg, clonal expansion was seen in both CD4+ and CD8+ blood T cells between baseline and week 6. After ivuxolimab, more expanded clones were found on average in CD8+ T cells than in CD4+ T cells.

Trimming removed 4 bases from V and 5 bases from J; the gene matches leave 4 bases unexplained. Reading the germline V gene gives CDR1 SGHRS and CDR2 YFSETQ. Counted from cysteine to phenylalanine, this CDR3 has 15 amino acids. The read is trimmed to its CDR3 DNA, 45 bases read in frame from base 1. This clonotype was sampled from an adult with an advanced solid tumor such as melanoma, head and neck, liver or kidney cancer. Recombination connected TRBV5-1 to TRBJ2-1, and TRBD2 aligns with 12 junction nucleotides. The input for sequencing was CD4+ or CD8+ T cells sorted from blood, taken in a trial of the OX40 agonist ivuxolimab. The CDR3 reads CASSTSGRSHNEQFF. The sequenced DNA: TGCGCCAGCAGCACTAGCGGGAGGTCCCACAATGAGCAGTTCTTC.